This T cell receptor (beta chain) derives from a study of identical twins. One entry per CDR3 protein results from TCRdb running MiXCR on the 5' RACE reads. The profile covers approximately 350,000 distinct CDR3 sequences, with 9% to 15% appearing a single time and around 7.8% taken by the ten largest. This clonotype was counted many times. The CDR3 has 18 amino acids. Deletions cut 5 bases from V and 4 bases from J, with 24 bases between. The data also belong to a second study, concerning yellow fever vaccine responses in identical twins.

This sequence joins TRBV12-3 or TRBV12-4 and TRBJ2-1; D not resolved. The sample consisted of CD8+ T cells sorted from blood. This clonotype was sampled from a woman younger than 30 in good health. CDR3 bases: TGTGCCAGCAGTCCACCCCCAATCGACCAGTCGGTGTACAATGAGCAGTTCTTC. Translation gives CASSPPPIDQSVYNEQFF.